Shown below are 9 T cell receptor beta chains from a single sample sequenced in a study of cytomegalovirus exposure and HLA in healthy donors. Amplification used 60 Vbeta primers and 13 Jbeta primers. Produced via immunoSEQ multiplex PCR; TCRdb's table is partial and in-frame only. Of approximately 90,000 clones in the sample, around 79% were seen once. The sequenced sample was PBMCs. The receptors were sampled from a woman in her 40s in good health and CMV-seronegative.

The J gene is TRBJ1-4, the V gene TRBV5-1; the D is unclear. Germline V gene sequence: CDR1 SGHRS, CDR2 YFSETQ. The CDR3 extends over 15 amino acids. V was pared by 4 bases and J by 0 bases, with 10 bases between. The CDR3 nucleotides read TGCGCCAGCAGCGCTGTGAGAGCAACTAATGAAAAACTGTTTTTT. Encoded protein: CASSAVRATNEKLFF.

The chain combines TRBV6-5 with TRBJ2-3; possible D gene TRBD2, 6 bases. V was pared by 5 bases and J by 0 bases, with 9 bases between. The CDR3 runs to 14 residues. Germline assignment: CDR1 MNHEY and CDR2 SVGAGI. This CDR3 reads CASSPGLSTDTQYF. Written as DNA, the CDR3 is TGTGCCAGCAGTCCCGGACTAAGCACAGATACGCAGTATTTT.

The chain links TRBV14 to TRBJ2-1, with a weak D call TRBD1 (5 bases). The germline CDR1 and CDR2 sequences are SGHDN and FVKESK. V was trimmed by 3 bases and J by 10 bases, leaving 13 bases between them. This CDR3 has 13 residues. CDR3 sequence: CASSQIAGPEQFF. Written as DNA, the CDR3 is TGTGCCAGCAGCCAGATTGCAGGGCCAGAGCAGTTCTTC.

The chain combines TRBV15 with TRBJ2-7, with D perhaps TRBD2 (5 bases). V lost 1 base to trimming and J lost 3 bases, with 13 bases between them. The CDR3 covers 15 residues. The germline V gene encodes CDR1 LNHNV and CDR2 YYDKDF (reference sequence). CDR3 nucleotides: TGTGCCACCAGCAGAGGGACTGTGCAGGACTACGAGCAGTACTTC. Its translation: CATSRGTVQDYEQYF.

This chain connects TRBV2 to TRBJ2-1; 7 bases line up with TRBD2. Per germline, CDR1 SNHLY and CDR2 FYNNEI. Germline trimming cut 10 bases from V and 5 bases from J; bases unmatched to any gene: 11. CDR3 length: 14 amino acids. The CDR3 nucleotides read TGTGCCAACCTCCGGGACTACCTCAACAATGAGCAGTTCTTC. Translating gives CANLRDYLNNEQFF.

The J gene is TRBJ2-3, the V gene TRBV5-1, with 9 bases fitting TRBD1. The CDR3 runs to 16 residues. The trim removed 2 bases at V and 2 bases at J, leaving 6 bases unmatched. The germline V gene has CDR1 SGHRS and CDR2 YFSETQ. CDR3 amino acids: CASSFTGQGDTDTQYF. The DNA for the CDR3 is TGCGCCAGCAGCTTTACGGGACAGGGCGACACAGATACGCAGTATTTT.

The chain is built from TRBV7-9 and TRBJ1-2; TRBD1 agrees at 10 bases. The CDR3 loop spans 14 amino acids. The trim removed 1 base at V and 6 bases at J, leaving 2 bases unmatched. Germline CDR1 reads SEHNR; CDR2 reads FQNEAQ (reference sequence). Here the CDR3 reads CASSLVGTGDGYTF. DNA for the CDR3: TGTGCCAGCAGCTTAGTGGGGACAGGGGATGGCTACACCTTC.

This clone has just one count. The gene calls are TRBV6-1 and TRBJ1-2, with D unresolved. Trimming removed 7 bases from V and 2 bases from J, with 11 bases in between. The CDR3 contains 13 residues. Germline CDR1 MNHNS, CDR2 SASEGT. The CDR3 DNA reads TGTGCCAGCAACTTAGACAAGAACTATGGCTACACCTTC. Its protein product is CASNLDKNYGYTF.

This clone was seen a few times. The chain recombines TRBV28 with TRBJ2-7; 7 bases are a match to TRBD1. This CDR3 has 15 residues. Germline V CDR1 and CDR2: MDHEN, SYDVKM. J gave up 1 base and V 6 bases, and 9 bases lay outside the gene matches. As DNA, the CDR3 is TGTGCCAGCAGCAACACAGGGGTAACTTCCTACGAGCAGTACTTC. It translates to CASSNTGVTSYEQYF. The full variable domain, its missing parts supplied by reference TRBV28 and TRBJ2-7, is DVKVTQSSRYLVKRTGEKVFLECVQDMDHENMFWYRQDPGLGLRLIYFSYDVKMKEKGDIPEGYSVSREKKERFSLILESASTNQTSMYLCASSNTGVTSYEQYFGPGTRLTVT.